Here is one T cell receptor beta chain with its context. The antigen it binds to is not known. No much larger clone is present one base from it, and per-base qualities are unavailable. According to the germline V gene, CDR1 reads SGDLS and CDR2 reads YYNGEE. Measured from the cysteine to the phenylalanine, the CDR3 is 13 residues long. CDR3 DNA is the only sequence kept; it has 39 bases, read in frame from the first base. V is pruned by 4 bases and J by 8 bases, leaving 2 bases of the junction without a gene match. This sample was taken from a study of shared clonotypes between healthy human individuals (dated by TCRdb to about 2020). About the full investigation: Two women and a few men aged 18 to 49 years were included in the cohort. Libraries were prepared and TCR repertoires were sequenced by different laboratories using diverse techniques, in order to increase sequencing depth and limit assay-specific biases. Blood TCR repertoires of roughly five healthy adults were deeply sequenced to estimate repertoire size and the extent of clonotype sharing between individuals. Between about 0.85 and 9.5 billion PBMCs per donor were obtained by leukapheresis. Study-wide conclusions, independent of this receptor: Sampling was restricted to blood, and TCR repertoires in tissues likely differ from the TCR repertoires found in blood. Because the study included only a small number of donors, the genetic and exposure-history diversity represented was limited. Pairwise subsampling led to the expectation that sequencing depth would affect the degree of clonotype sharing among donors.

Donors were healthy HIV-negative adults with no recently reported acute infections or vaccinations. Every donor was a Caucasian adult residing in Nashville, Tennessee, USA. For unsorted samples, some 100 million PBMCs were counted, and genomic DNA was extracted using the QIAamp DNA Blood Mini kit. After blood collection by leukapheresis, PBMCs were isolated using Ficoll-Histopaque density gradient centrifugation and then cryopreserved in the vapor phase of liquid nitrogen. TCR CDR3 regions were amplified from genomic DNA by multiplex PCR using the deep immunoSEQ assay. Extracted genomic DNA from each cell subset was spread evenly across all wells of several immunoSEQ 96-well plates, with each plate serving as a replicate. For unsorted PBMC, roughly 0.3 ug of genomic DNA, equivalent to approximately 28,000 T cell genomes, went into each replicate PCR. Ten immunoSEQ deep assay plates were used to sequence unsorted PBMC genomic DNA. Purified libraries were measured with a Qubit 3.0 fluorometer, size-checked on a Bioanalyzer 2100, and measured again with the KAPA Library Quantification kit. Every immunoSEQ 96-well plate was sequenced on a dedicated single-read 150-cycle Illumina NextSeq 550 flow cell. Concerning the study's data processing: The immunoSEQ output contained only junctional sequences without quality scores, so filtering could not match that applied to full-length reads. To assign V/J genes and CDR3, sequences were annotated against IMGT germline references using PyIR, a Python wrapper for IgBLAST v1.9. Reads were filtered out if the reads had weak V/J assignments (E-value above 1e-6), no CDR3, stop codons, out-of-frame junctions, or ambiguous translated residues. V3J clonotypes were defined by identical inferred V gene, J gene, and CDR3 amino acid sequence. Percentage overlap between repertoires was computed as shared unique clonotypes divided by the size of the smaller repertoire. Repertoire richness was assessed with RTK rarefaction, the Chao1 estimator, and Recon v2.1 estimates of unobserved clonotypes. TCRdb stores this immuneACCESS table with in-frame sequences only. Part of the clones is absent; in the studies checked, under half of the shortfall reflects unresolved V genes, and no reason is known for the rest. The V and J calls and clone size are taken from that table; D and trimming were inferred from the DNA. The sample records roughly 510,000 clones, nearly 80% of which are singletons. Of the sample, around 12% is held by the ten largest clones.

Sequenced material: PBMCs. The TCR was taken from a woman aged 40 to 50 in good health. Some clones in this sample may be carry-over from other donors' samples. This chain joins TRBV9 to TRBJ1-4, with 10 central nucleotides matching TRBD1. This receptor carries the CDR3 CASSKDRGEKLFF. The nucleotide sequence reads TGTGCCAGCAGCAAGGACAGGGGGGAAAAACTGTTTTTT.